Sequencing of this T cell receptor beta chain was carried out in a study of T cell repertoires in cytomegalovirus infection. General observations from the study: CMV-specific TCR beta clonotypes restricted by HLA-C dominated the ex vivo response. Adding up the frequency of public TCR beta families identified people who carried CMV plus the relevant HLA.

A single record per CDR3 protein comes from TCRdb applying MiXCR to the reads. The table includes a few hundred thousand distinct CDR3 sequences, around a quarter detected once. Turning to this clonotype: What it binds is not known.

CDR1 and CDR2 from the germline V gene are SGHAT and FQNNGV. The CDR3 consists of 15 residues. The germline V and J ends were trimmed by 5 bases and 7 bases, with 18 bases remaining between them. The sequence derives from a human donor in good health (CMV status not recorded). Some clones in this sample may be carry-over from other donors' samples. This chain joins TRBV11-2 and TRBJ2-1; D may be TRBD1 or TRBD2 (6 bases each). Sequenced sample: PBMCs. This CDR3 reads CASSPLLQGRNEQFF. In DNA, the CDR3 is TGTGCCAGCAGCCCACTCCTGCAGGGGAGGAATGAGCAGTTCTTC.